This TCR beta chain was captured in a study of T cells after yellow fever vaccination (dated by TCRdb to the late 2010s). A note on the overall study: The SMART-Seq v4 Ultra Low Input RNA kit was used to prepare libraries from fractions with low cell numbers. To track T-cell clones before and after primary and booster YFV17D yellow fever vaccination, bulk TCR alpha and beta repertoires were sequenced longitudinally. Two healthy male donors made up the cohort, one aged 18 to 30 years and the other aged 30 to 40 years. Bulk PBMC replicates and cell subsets were isolated from blood drawn at multiple timepoints before and after both primary and secondary immunization. Overall study outcomes, separate from this receptor: A small fraction of clonotypes appeared in both the CD4 and CD8 compartments, likely as a result of convergent recombination. Computational filtering was required because FACS-sorted repertoires could contain abundant contaminating clonotypes from the bulk population. After the booster, most clones that had expanded after primary vaccination were detected again (around 97% of CD4 and around 88% of CD8), suggesting broad maintenance of memory. Compared with the primary T-cell response, the secondary T-cell response was weaker but faster, peaking on day 5 rather than day 15. Because the study included only two donors, the extent to which the findings can be generalized is limited.

According to the study, the label for this sample's treatment or condition signals: live attenuated yellow fever vaccine strain. At every blood-draw timepoint, two biological replicates of bulk PBMCs were collected. PBMCs were isolated from peripheral blood using a standard Ficoll-Paque protocol. TriZol was used to extract RNA from bulk PBMCs, from CD4 and CD8 fractions, and from dextramer-positive and dextramer-negative fractions. The cysteine opens and the phenylalanine closes a CDR3 of 15 amino acids. Only the CDR3 DNA stays, 45 bases, in frame from base 1. V drops 6 bases and J drops 3 bases, leaving 15 bases in between. Sequencing instrument: Illumina NovaSeq 6000. TCR cDNA was synthesized by 5'RACE template switching, through which a universal primer site and unique molecular identifiers were introduced. cDNA synthesis was primed from both the TCR alpha and TCR beta constant segments. Library amplification involved two PCR steps, and the second step added sample barcodes and sequencing adapters. Sequencing of libraries was performed on Illumina HiSeq 2500 (2x100 bp) or NovaSeq (2x150 bp). The study's own analysis went as follows. MIGEC handled demultiplexing of reads and collapsing into UMI consensus sequences, while MiXCR performed V(D)J alignment. Vaccine-responding clonotypes were defined with edgeR using replicate PBMC samples, requiring FDR below 0.01 and a log2 fold change above 5 up to day 15. Each bulk clonotype received a CD4 or CD8 identity based on whether the sequenced CD4 or CD8 repertoire contained that clonotype at higher abundance. TCRdb reprocessing: public reads trimmed at Q25 with fastp, clones called with MiXCR, in-frame beta chains kept. Merged by CDR3 protein, the rows form single entries marked with the most common genes and DNA. The V and J calls were determined by TCRdb, not by the authors. The sample includes about 340,000 distinct CDR3 sequences, with about 4% observed a single time. Clones ranked in the top ten supply more than 20% of the sample.

This clonotype was seen only a few times. There is no known antigen for this receptor. It has no much larger one-base neighbor in the sample; base qualities were not kept. The rearrangement combines TRBV12-3 or TRBV12-4 with TRBJ1-5; confidence is insufficient to name the D gene. The sequence derives from a man aged 18 to 29 who received the YFV17D yellow fever vaccine. The sample here was PBMCs, taken 5 days after the yellow fever booster vaccination. The sequence in DNA is TGTGCCAGCAGCCTTCAAAGAAGGGCCAATCAGCCCCAGCATTTT. Its protein reads: CASSLQRRANQPQHF.